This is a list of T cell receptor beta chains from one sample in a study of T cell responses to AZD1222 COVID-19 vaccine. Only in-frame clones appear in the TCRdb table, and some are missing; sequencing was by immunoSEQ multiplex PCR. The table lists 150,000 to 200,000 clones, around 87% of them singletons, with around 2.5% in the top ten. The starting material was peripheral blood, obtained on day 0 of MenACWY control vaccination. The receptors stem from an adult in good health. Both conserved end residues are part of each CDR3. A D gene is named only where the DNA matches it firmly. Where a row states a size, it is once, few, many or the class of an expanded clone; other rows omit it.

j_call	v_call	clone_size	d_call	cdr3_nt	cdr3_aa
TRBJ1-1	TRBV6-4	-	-	TGTGCCAGCAGTGACAGGCAGGACACTGAAGCTTTCTTT	CASSDRQDTEAFF
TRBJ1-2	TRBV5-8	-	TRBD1	TGTGCCAGCAGACGTGACAGGGGAGTGAGTGGCTACACCTTC	CASRRDRGVSGYTF
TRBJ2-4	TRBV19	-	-	TGTGCCAGTAGCGTCAGGGGTGACATTCAGTACTTC	CASSVRGDIQYF
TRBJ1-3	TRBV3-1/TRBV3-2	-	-	TGTGCCAGCAGCTCAATTGGGGGGCCCGGAAACACCATATATTTT	CASSSIGGPGNTIYF
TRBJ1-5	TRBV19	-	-	TGTGCCAGTAGTGACTGGGGACTAAATCAGCCCCAGCATTTT	CASSDWGLNQPQHF
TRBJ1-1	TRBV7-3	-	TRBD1	TGTGCCAGCAGCCCGGGACAGGGAGGATTCACTGAAGCTTTCTTT	CASSPGQGGFTEAFF
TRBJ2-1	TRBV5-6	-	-	TGTGCCAGCAGCTTCCTCAGGGGGGCCGGTGAGCAGTTCTTC	CASSFLRGAGEQFF
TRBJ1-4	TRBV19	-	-	TGTGCCAGTACCTGGACATGGCAGAGTGAAAAACTGTTTTTT	CASTWTWQSEKLFF
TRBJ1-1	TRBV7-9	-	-	TGTGCCAGCAGCTTAGTTGTATTTGGCACCGAAGCTTTCTTT	CASSLVVFGTEAFF
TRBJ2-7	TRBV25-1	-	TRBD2	TGTGCCAGCGGAACTAGCGGCCTACCCTACGAGCAGTACTTC	CASGTSGLPYEQYF
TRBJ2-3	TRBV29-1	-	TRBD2	TGCAGCGTTGTTGGGGCGGCTAGCGGGAGTGGCACAGATACGCAGTATTTT	CSVVGAASGSGTDTQYF
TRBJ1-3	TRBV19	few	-	TGTGCCAGTAGTGCGAATCAGAACTCTGGAAACACCATATATTTT	CASSANQNSGNTIYF
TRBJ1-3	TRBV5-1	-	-	TGCGCCAGCAGCTTGGAAGCTGGAAACACCATATATTTT	CASSLEAGNTIYF
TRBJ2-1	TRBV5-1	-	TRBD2	TGCGCCAGCAGCAAGGGACTAGCGGGATCTAATGAGCAGTTCTTC	CASSKGLAGSNEQFF
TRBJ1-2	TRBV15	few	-	TGTGCCACCAGCAGAACCCCGGAGGGGACGAACTATGGCTACACCTTC	CATSRTPEGTNYGYTF
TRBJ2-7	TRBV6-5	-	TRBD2	TGTGCCAGCAGTTACTCGCTAGCGGGGGGGGCCTTGAAGCAGTACTTC	CASSYSLAGGALKQYF
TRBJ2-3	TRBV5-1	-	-	TGCGCCAGCAGCTTGGCGGGGATTTCCACAGATACGCAGTATTTT	CASSLAGISTDTQYF
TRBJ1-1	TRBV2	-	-	TGTGCCAGCAGCCCAACAACAATGAACACTGAAGCTTTCTTT	CASSPTTMNTEAFF
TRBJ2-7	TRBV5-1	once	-	TGCGCCAGCAGCTTGGAGGGCGCCTACGAGCAGTACTTC	CASSLEGAYEQYF
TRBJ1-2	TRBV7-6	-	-	TGTGCCAGCAGCTTAGCGCCAGGGTTAGACTATGGCTACACCTTC	CASSLAPGLDYGYTF
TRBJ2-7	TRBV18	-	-	TGTGCCAGCTCACCGGGGGGAATCTCCTACGAGCAGTACTTC	CASSPGGISYEQYF
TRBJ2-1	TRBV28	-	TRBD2	TGTGCCAGCAGTAGCACCGGGACTAGCAACAATGAGCAGTTCTTC	CASSSTGTSNNEQFF
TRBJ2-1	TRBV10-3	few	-	TGTGCCATCAGTGAGGTTTCGAGCAGTGTTAATGAGCAGTTCTTC	CAISEVSSSVNEQFF
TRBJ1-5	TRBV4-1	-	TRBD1	TGCGCCAGCAGCCAAGTGGGCAGGGGGGGGAGTCAGCCCCAGCATTTT	CASSQVGRGGSQPQHF
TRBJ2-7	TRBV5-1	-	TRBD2	TGCGCCAGCAGCTTGTGGTTTCACGGGGGGGACGAGCAGTACTTC	CASSLWFHGGDEQYF
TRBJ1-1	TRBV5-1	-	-	TGCGCCAGCAGCTCATCGGGACGGATAATGAACACTGAAGCTTTCTTT	CASSSSGRIMNTEAFF
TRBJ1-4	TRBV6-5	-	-	TGTGCCAGCAGTTCAACAGGGCTGACTAATGAAAAACTGTTTTTT	CASSSTGLTNEKLFF